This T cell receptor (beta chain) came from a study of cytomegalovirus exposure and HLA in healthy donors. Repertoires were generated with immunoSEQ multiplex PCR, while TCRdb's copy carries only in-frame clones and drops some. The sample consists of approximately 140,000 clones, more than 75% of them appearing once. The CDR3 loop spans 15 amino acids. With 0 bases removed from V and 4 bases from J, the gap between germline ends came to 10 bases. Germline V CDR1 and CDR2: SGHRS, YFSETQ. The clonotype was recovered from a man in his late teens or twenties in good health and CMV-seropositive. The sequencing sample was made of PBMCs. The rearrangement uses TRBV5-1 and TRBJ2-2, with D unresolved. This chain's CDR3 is CASSLEVAGTGELFF. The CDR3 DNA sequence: TGCGCCAGCAGCTTGGAGGTAGCCGGCACCGGGGAGCTGTTTTTT.